The sequence of this T cell receptor (beta chain) was determined in a study of cytomegalovirus exposure and HLA in healthy donors. In the study overall: Among the 300 to 500 genotyped donors, approximately 80% were placed in the Caucasian-associated ancestry cluster.

Vbeta (60) and Jbeta (13) primers were used in the PCR. Only in-frame clones appear in the TCRdb table, and some are missing; sequencing was by immunoSEQ multiplex PCR. The repertoire holds 150,000 to 200,000 clones, approximately 83% seen once, with about a tenth in the top ten. General observations from the study: In most subjects, TCR beta sequences reportedly gave accurate predictions of HLA-A and HLA-B alleles. TCR beta V- and J-gene trimming was later associated with a missense DCLRE1C variant.

This clone was counted a single time. Its antigen is unidentified. Trimming cost V 7 bases and J 7 bases; bases outside gene matches: 11. CDR1 MNHEY and CDR2 SMNVEV come from the germline V gene (reference sequence). CDR3 length equals 15 residues. This chain uses TRBV27 with TRBJ2-1; TRBD2 matches at 9 bases. The sequencing input was PBMCs. This clonotype originated in a man aged 18 to 30 in good health and CMV-seropositive. The CDR3 sequence is CASTLGSSGVNEQFF. The CDR3 DNA reads TGTGCCAGCACCCTTGGTTCTAGCGGGGTAAATGAGCAGTTCTTC.